Below, 24 T cell receptor beta chains from the same sample are listed, as sequenced in a study of OX40 agonist ivuxolimab in advanced cancers. Some clones are missing from TCRdb's copy, which holds only in-frame ones; the method was immunoSEQ multiplex PCR. This sample has approximately 90,000 clones, with about 88% found just once. The starting material was CD4+ or CD8+ T cells sorted from blood, obtained in a trial of the OX40 agonist ivuxolimab. These receptors were obtained from an adult with an advanced solid tumor such as melanoma, head and neck, liver or kidney cancer.

The V gene is TRBV7-9, the J gene TRBJ2-7; 9 bases agree with TRBD1. The germline CDR1 and CDR2 sequences are SEHNR and FQNEAQ (reference sequence). The V and J ends lost 3 bases and 5 bases, in that order; junction bases with no gene match: 8. This CDR3 spans 15 amino acids. The CDR3 loop is CASSLSQGAGDEQYF. The CDR3 DNA follows: TGTGCCAGCAGCTTGTCACAGGGGGCAGGGGACGAGCAGTACTTC. Complete variable domain (other parts from reference TRBV7-9 and TRBJ2-7): DTGVSQNPRHKITKRGQNVTFRCDPISEHNRLYWYRQTLGQGPEFLTYFQNEAQLEKSRLLSDRFSAERPKGSFSTLEIQRTEQGDSAMYLCASSLSQGAGDEQYFGPGTRLTVT.

This chain connects TRBV6-6 to TRBJ2-7; the D gene is possibly TRBD1 (6 bases). Per the germline V gene, CDR1 is MNHNY and CDR2 is SVGAGI (reference sequence). This CDR3 is built from 15 residues. Trimming took 3 bases from V and 2 from J, leaving 14 bases between them. CDR3: CASSYGTIPPYEQYF. The CDR3 DNA sequence: TGTGCCAGCAGTTATGGGACAATACCCCCCTACGAGCAGTACTTC.

The chain links TRBV12-5 to TRBJ1-1; D is uncertain. Germline CDR1 LGHNT, CDR2 FRNRAP. V lost 5 bases to trimming and J lost 0 bases, with 7 bases between them. There are 13 residues in the CDR3. CDR3 DNA: TGTGCTAGTGGTCCAGGCTTGAACACTGAAGCTTTCTTT. Encoded protein: CASGPGLNTEAFF.

The V and J genes are TRBV5-1 and TRBJ1-2; D gene unclear. Germline CDR1 and CDR2: SGHRS and YFSETQ. The germline V and J ends were trimmed by 4 bases and 0 bases, with 16 bases remaining between them. There are 16 residues in the CDR3. The CDR3 DNA is TGCGCCAGCAGCCCCAGGACTCGTTCCACTAACTATGGCTACACCTTC. It specifies CASSPRTRSTNYGYTF.

The chain combines TRBV28 with TRBJ2-7; D is unresolved. CDR1 is MDHEN, CDR2 SYDVKM, per germline. The CDR3 is 11 amino acids. Trimming removed 8 bases at V and 9 bases at J, with 14 bases between. The CDR3 reads CASGVGYGQYF. CDR3 sequence (DNA): TGTGCCAGCGGTGTAGGGTATGGGCAGTACTTC.

V usage is TRBV19 and J usage is TRBJ2-2; D gene unclear. Germline V gene sequence: CDR1 LNHDA, CDR2 SQIVND (reference sequence). The V end lost 4 bases, the J end lost 4 bases, and 10 bases lay between the germline ends. This CDR3 region has 14 residues. In nucleotides, the CDR3 is TGTGCCAGTAGTACCCAGCTGTCCACCGGGGAGCTGTTTTTT. Its protein is CASSTQLSTGELFF.

The rearrangement joins TRBV6-1 to TRBJ1-3; tentatively, D is TRBD1 (5 bases). CDR3 length: 14 amino acids. The germline V and J ends were trimmed by 6 bases and 2 bases, with 11 bases remaining between them. Germline V gives CDR1 MNHNS, CDR2 SASEGT. CDR3 nucleotides: TGTGCCAGCAGACCGGGGGGAACTGGAAACACCATATATTTT. It specifies CASRPGGTGNTIYF.

DNA of the CDR3: TGCGCCAGCAGCTCCCACTGGACCCAAGGAGAGACCCAGTACTTC. Translation gives CASSSHWTQGETQYF. The genes are TRBV5-1 and TRBJ2-5; D unresolved. The CDR3 has 15 residues. Germline CDR1 and CDR2: SGHRS and YFSETQ. Trimming removed 3 bases at V and 4 bases at J, with 16 bases between.

This chain links TRBV16 with TRBJ2-1; TRBD2 agrees at 7 bases. The V gene end was trimmed by 4 bases and the J gene end by 6 bases; junction bases not matched to a gene: 6. This CDR3 has 14 residues. Germline V gene sequence: CDR1 KGHSY, CDR2 FQNENV. The CDR3 region has the DNA TGTGCCAGCAGCCCCTTAAGGACTAGCAATGAGCAGTTCTTC. Translation: CASSPLRTSNEQFF.

This clone was seen more than once but under ten times. The chain joins TRBV30 to TRBJ1-5; no reliable D call. Trimming stripped 0 bases from V and 1 base from J, with 4 bases between. The CDR3 has 13 amino acids. Germline V gene sequence: CDR1 GTSNPN, CDR2 SVGIG (reference sequence). CDR3 loop: CAWSVQSNQPQHF. The CDR3 DNA follows: TGTGCCTGGAGTGTACAGAGCAATCAGCCCCAGCATTTT.

This clone was observed once. The rearrangement uses TRBV6-5 and TRBJ2-1, with D possibly being TRBD1 (7 bases). Germline CDR1 and CDR2: MNHEY and SVGAGI. V lost 7 bases and J 9 bases, leaving 16 bases between the germline ends. The CDR3 runs 13 residues. The CDR3, as DNA: TGTGCCAGCACCCGATCCCAGGGGGGTGAGCAGTTCTTC. This encodes CASTRSQGGEQFF.

The chain recombines TRBV19 with TRBJ1-5; no firm D call. The CDR3 extends over 14 amino acids. V dropped 2 bases and J dropped 0 bases, with 5 bases sitting between them. Germline V lookup: CDR1 LNHDA, CDR2 SQIVND (reference sequence). The CDR3 spells CASSIISSNQPQHF. The DNA for the CDR3 is TGTGCCAGTAGTATAATTAGTAGCAATCAGCCCCAGCATTTT. The full variable domain, with the rest looked up from reference TRBV19 and TRBJ1-5, is DGGITQSPKYLFRKEGQNVTLSCEQNLNHDAMYWYRQDPGQGLRLIYYSQIVNDFQKGDIAEGYSVSREKKESFPLTVTSAQKNPTAFYLCASSIISSNQPQHFGDGTRLSIL.

The CDR3 coding sequence is TGTGCCACGATGCAAGAGACCCAGTACTTC. It encodes CATMQETQYF. The chain couples TRBV28 to TRBJ2-5; no clear D. V dropped 10 bases and J dropped 2 bases, with 5 bases sitting between them. CDR1 MDHEN and CDR2 SYDVKM come from the germline V gene. The CDR3 contains 10 residues.

The chain carries TRBV5-1 and TRBJ2-1; TRBD1 is a possible D gene (5 bases). Germline assignment: CDR1 SGHRS and CDR2 YFSETQ. This CDR3 spans 17 amino acids. Trimming stripped 4 bases from V and 0 bases from J, with 17 bases between. CDR3 region: CASSNPTTASSYNEQFF. The CDR3 region has the DNA TGCGCCAGCAGCAATCCAACGACAGCTAGCTCCTACAATGAGCAGTTCTTC.

The chain links TRBV30 to TRBJ2-7; D not resolved. CDR3 length: 13 residues. V was pared by 4 bases and J by 4 bases, with 14 bases between. CDR1 and CDR2 from the germline V gene are GTSNPN and SVGIG (reference sequence). The CDR3 is CAWTTERGYEQYF. Here the CDR3 DNA reads TGTGCCTGGACGACGGAAAGAGGATACGAGCAGTACTTC.

The chain carries TRBV11-2 and TRBJ1-5; weak D call: TRBD1 (5 bases). The ends were cut back, 4 bases at V and 11 bases at J, with 15 bases in the middle. In germline, CDR1 is SGHAT, CDR2 FQNNGV. The CDR3 runs 13 residues. The CDR3 sequence: CASSSHSEGTQHF. CDR3 sequence (DNA): TGTGCCAGCAGCTCGCACTCCGAGGGGACCCAGCATTTT.

V is TRBV4-3 and J is TRBJ2-7; D is possibly TRBD1 (6 bases). The germline gives CDR1 LGHNA, CDR2 YSLEER. Trimming pared 0 bases from V and 5 bases from J, leaving 14 bases between. The CDR3 has 15 amino acids. CDR3 DNA sequence: TGCGCCAGCAGCCAAGATCACGGACAGAATCACGAGCAGTACTTC. Translation gives CASSQDHGQNHEQYF.

The V gene is TRBV11-2, the J gene TRBJ2-5; the D gene is possibly TRBD2 (5 bases). V lost 3 bases and J 3 bases, leaving 8 bases between the germline ends. CDR3 length: 13 residues. The V gene's germline CDR1 is SGHAT and CDR2 FQNNGV. CDR3 sequence (DNA): TGTGCCAGCAGCTTCGGGGATGAAGAGACCCAGTACTTC. This sequence encodes CASSFGDEETQYF.

The CDR3 region has the DNA TGTGCCAGCAGCTTGGGGGCCGTGAACACTGAAGCTTTCTTT. Amino acids: CASSLGAVNTEAFF. The chain combines TRBV5-8 with TRBJ1-1; no reliable D call. Germline CDR1 reads SGHTS; CDR2 reads YDEGEE. V lost 0 bases, J lost 0 bases, and 6 bases lay in between. The CDR3 has 14 amino acids.

On this clone: Other DNA sequences within the sample encode an identical CDR3. CDR3 amino acids: CATSRDQGSYEQYF. CDR3 nucleotide sequence: TGTGCCACCAGCAGAGATCAGGGATCCTACGAGCAGTACTTC. The V gene is TRBV15, the J gene TRBJ2-7, with TRBD1 as a possible D gene (5 bases). This CDR3 is 14 amino acids long. V was pared by 0 bases and J by 1 base, with 7 bases between. The germline V gene encodes CDR1 LNHNV and CDR2 YYDKDF (reference sequence).

The chain joins TRBV7-3 to TRBJ2-3, with 15 bases that match TRBD2. In germline, CDR1 is SGHTA, CDR2 FQGTGA. V was pared by 5 bases and J by 7 bases, with 4 bases of the junction left unmatched. The CDR3 spans 15 residues. This CDR3 reads CASSPGTSGRYTQYF. Here the CDR3 DNA reads TGTGCCAGCAGCCCCGGGACTAGCGGGAGGTATACGCAGTATTTT.

This clone has more than one count but fewer than ten. This chain joins TRBV9 and TRBJ2-3; TRBD2 aligns across 8 bases. Trimming took 0 bases from V and 0 from J; bases not matched to a gene: 12. The germline CDR1 and CDR2 sequences are SGDLS and YYNGEE. This CDR3 has 19 amino acids. In nucleotides, the CDR3 is TGTGCCAGCAGCGTAGCTATCGCGGGGGGCGCCTCTAGCACAGATACGCAGTATTTT. It codes for CASSVAIAGGASSTDTQYF.

The chain couples TRBV9 to TRBJ2-2; D not resolved. From germline, CDR1 is SGDLS and CDR2 YYNGEE. V was shortened by 4 bases and J by 2 bases, with 21 bases between the two germline ends. The CDR3 has 18 residues. This chain's CDR3 is CASSPLRWSKGNTGELFF. CDR3 nucleotides: TGTGCCAGCAGCCCCCTACGGTGGAGCAAAGGTAACACCGGGGAGCTGTTTTTT. Based on the CDR3 plus reference TRBV9 and TRBJ2-2, the full variable domain is DSGVTQTPKHLITATGQRVTLRCSPRSGDLSVYWYQQSLDQGLQFLIQYYNGEERAKGNILERFSAQQFPDLHSELNLSSLELGDSALYFCASSPLRWSKGNTGELFFGEGSRLTVL.

The rearrangement links TRBV4-3 to TRBJ2-3, with TRBD2 matching over 8 bases. This CDR3 spans 16 amino acids. The J segment lost 4 bases and the V segment lost 0 bases, leaving 6 bases of the junction unmatched. The germline gives CDR1 LGHNA, CDR2 YSLEER. The CDR3 spells CASSQEGQAGADTQYF. CDR3 DNA sequence: TGCGCCAGCAGCCAAGAAGGGCAAGCGGGAGCAGATACGCAGTATTTT.